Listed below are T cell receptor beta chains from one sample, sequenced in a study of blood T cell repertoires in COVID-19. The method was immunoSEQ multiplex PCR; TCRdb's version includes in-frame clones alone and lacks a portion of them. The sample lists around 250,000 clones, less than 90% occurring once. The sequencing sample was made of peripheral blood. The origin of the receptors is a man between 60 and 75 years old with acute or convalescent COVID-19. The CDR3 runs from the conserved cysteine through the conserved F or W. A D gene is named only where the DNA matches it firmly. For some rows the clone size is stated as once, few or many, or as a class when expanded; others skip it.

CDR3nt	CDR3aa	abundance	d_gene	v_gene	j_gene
TGTGCCAGCAGGCGACAGGGCAGCACAGATACGCAGTATTTT	CASRRQGSTDTQYF	.	TRBD1	TRBV28	TRBJ2-3
TGTGCCAGCAGCGTAGTTGGGGGGGAGCAGTACTTC	CASSVVGGEQYF	.	.	TRBV9	TRBJ2-7
TGTGCCAGCCGGTCGGAAGGGACTGGGGGGGACTACGAGCAGTACTTC	CASRSEGTGGDYEQYF	.	TRBD2	TRBV5-6	TRBJ2-7
TGTGCCAGCAGCCAGGCTTATGGGACAGCGTACGAGCAGTACTTC	CASSQAYGTAYEQYF	.	TRBD1	TRBV4-2	TRBJ2-7
TGTGCCAGCAGGTATAGCGGGACGTACCAAGAGACCCAGTACTTC	CASRYSGTYQETQYF	.	TRBD2	TRBV7-2	TRBJ2-5
TGTGCCAGCAGTGATGCGGGGGGTTTCTCGGAAAAACTGTTTTTT	CASSDAGGFSEKLFF	.	.	TRBV2	TRBJ1-4
TGTGCCAGCAGTTTATCGTGGCGGGACAGGGGGCCCTATGGCTACACCTTC	CASSLSWRDRGPYGYTF	.	TRBD1	TRBV28	TRBJ1-2
TGTGCCAGCACTCCGACAGGGTGGAGTACTGAAGCTTTCTTT	CASTPTGWSTEAFF	once	TRBD1	TRBV9	TRBJ1-1
TGCAGCGTTGAAGTCGGGGGGACCGGGGAGCTGTTTTTT	CSVEVGGTGELFF	.	TRBD2	TRBV29-1	TRBJ2-2
TGTGCCAGCAGTTACGATCCAGGGAATCAGCCCCAGCATTTT	CASSYDPGNQPQHF	.	.	TRBV6-5	TRBJ1-5
TGTGCCAGCATTGCCCTTACAGTAGACACTGAAGCTTTCTTT	CASIALTVDTEAFF	.	.	TRBV2	TRBJ1-1
TGTGCCAGCAAGAAGGGACCGGGAGAGGGCTATGGCTACACCTTC	CASKKGPGEGYGYTF	.	.	TRBV9	TRBJ1-2
TGTGCCAGCAGCTTAGGCCTTACAGGGGGCCTCCCCATAACTAAGGATGAGCAGTTCTTC	CASSLGLTGGLPITKDEQFF	.	TRBD1	TRBV13	TRBJ2-1